This passage covers 16 T cell receptor beta chains from one sample sequenced in a study of CD8+ T cells in alopecia areata. Following RNA extraction, reverse transcription yielded cDNA that acted as the sequencing template. Clones were sequenced by immunoSEQ multiplex PCR, and TCRdb holds only the in-frame ones, with some missing. Of some 180,000 clones detected, around 50% appear once; the ten largest clones hold nearly 5%. Material for sequencing was CD8+ T cells sorted from blood. Every receptor here comes from a human donor in good health.

The chain carries TRBV30 and TRBJ2-7, with D possibly matching TRBD2 (6 bases). V was clipped by 2 bases and J by 3 bases, with 14 bases between them. The CDR3 is made up of 14 amino acids. Germline CDR1 reads GTSNPN; CDR2 reads SVGIG (reference sequence). The CDR3 here is CAWSQARGFYEQYF. CDR3 sequence (DNA): TGTGCCTGGAGTCAAGCACGGGGGTTCTACGAGCAGTACTTC.

This chain uses TRBV11-2 with TRBJ2-5, with D perhaps given as TRBD1 or TRBD2 (6 bases each). Trimming removed 0 bases from V and 2 bases from J, with 13 bases in between. The CDR3 covers 16 residues. Per the germline V gene, CDR1 is SGHAT and CDR2 is FQNNGV. CDR3 loop: CASSLEGGGQQETQYF. The CDR3 region has the DNA TGTGCCAGCAGCTTAGAGGGGGGAGGACAGCAAGAGACCCAGTACTTC.

The V gene is TRBV7-8, the J gene TRBJ2-5; possible D gene TRBD2, 5 bases. The CDR3 sequence is 14 residues long. V dropped 2 bases and J dropped 1 base, with 8 bases sitting between them. Germline CDR1 and CDR2: SGHVS and FQNEAQ. This chain's CDR3 is CASSLWGAQETQYF. The CDR3 nucleotides are TGTGCCAGCAGCTTATGGGGAGCCCAAGAGACCCAGTACTTC.

The V and J genes are TRBV2 and TRBJ2-2, with D tentatively TRBD2 (6 bases). Trimming stripped 0 bases from V and 4 bases from J, with 9 bases between. CDR1 SNHLY and CDR2 FYNNEI come from the germline V gene. There are 15 residues in the CDR3. The CDR3 nucleotides are TGTGCCAGCAGTGAAGCTAGCGGACTCACCGGGGAGCTGTTTTTT. Amino acid sequence: CASSEASGLTGELFF.

This clone was counted between two and nine times. The rearrangement links TRBV11-2 to TRBJ2-7; a possible D gene is TRBD1 (5 bases). Trimming stripped 0 bases from V and 2 bases from J, with 11 bases between. Germline assignment: CDR1 SGHAT and CDR2 FQNNGV. This CDR3 region has 15 residues. CDR3 nucleotide sequence: TGTGCCAGCAGCTTAGAAGCAGGGCACACCTACGAGCAGTACTTC. Residues: CASSLEAGHTYEQYF.

This clone was seen a few times. V usage is TRBV4-1 and J usage is TRBJ1-2; D is perhaps TRBD1 (5 bases). The CDR3 consists of 12 residues. V was cut by 5 bases and J by 7 bases, with 11 bases left in between. CDR1 and CDR2 from the germline V gene are MGHRA and YSYEKL. In DNA, the CDR3 is TGCGCCAGCAGCGGAGGGGCTCGTGGCTACACCTTC. Protein product: CASSGGARGYTF.

This clone came up a few times. The chain employs TRBV14 and TRBJ2-7; no definite D call. CDR1 is SGHDN and CDR2 is FVKESK in the germline V gene. This CDR3 region has 13 residues. Trimming took off 6 bases at V and 0 bases at J, with 9 bases between the two ends. CDR3 coding DNA: TGTGCCAGCAGGTCGTGGGTCTCCTACGAGCAGTACTTC. Amino acid sequence: CASRSWVSYEQYF.

The chain has TRBV29-1 and TRBJ1-2, with 8 positions matching TRBD1. Germline CDR1 reads SQVTM; CDR2 reads ANQGSEA. V trimming: 0 bases; J trimming: 5 bases; junction bases outside the gene matches: 2. The CDR3 has 13 residues. The CDR3 sequence: CSVEEQGAYGYTF. The CDR3, as DNA: TGCAGCGTTGAAGAGCAGGGGGCGTATGGCTACACCTTC.

The gene calls are TRBV7-8 and TRBJ1-1; tentatively, D is TRBD1 (5 bases). The germline V gene encodes CDR1 SGHVS and CDR2 FQNEAQ. The CDR3 is made up of 13 amino acids. Trimming took off 1 base at V and 5 bases at J, with 8 bases between the two ends. CDR3 sequence (DNA): TGTGCCAGCAGCTTAGGGGGGTTGACTGAAGCTTTCTTT. Translated: CASSLGGLTEAFF.

This clone occurred a few times. The chain uses TRBV9 and TRBJ1-1; TRBD1 aligns across 8 bases. V shed 3 bases and J 7 bases; nucleotides not matched to a gene: 5. The germline CDR1 and CDR2 sequences are SGDLS and YYNGEE. The CDR3 totals 13 residues. The CDR3: CASSAQGAGEAFF. CDR3 DNA sequence: TGTGCCAGCAGCGCCCAGGGGGCGGGTGAAGCTTTCTTT. Together with reference TRBV9 and TRBJ1-1, the CDR3 gives the full variable domain: DSGVTQTPKHLITATGQRVTLRCSPRSGDLSVYWYQQSLDQGLQFLIQYYNGEERAKGNILERFSAQQFPDLHSELNLSSLELGDSALYFCASSAQGAGEAFFGQGTRLTVV.

This clone has just a few counts. This sequence joins TRBV9 and TRBJ2-1, with D possibly matching TRBD2 (6 bases). CDR1 and CDR2 from the germline V gene are SGDLS and YYNGEE. This CDR3 is built from 14 residues. The V end lost 5 bases, the J end lost 5 bases, and 14 bases lay between the germline ends. The chain's CDR3 is CASSYASANNEQFF. CDR3 in DNA: TGTGCCAGCAGTTATGCTAGCGCCAACAATGAGCAGTTCTTC.

This clone was seen a few times. This chain links TRBV10-3 with TRBJ1-5, with TRBD1 as a possible D gene (5 bases). CDR3 length: 14 residues. Trimming shortened V by 9 bases and J by 0 bases, and 12 bases separated the two germline ends. Germline V lookup: CDR1 ENHRY, CDR2 SYGVKD. The CDR3 region is CAILGGFSNQPQHF. The DNA of the CDR3 is TGTGCCATACTGGGGGGTTTTAGCAATCAGCCCCAGCATTTT.

The chain recombines TRBV7-2 with TRBJ1-2; D unresolved. V lost 4 bases and J lost 1, with 10 bases in between. This CDR3 is 14 amino acids long. The germline gives CDR1 SGHTA, CDR2 FQGNSA. CDR3 nucleotide sequence: TGTGCCAGCAGCTGGCCCGGGCTTAACTATGGCTACACCTTC. It is translated as CASSWPGLNYGYTF.

This chain joins TRBV30 and TRBJ2-3, with D tentatively TRBD2 (5 bases). V was cut by 8 bases and J by 8 bases, with 11 bases left in between. Per the germline V gene, CDR1 is GTSNPN and CDR2 is SVGIG (reference sequence). The CDR3 covers 10 residues. For the CDR3, the DNA is TGTGCCGCCGGGGAAGTTACGCAGTATTTT. As protein: CAAGEVTQYF. Full variable domain (outside the CDR3, taken from reference TRBV30 and TRBJ2-3): SQTIHQWPATLVQPVGSPLSLECTVEGTSNPNLYWYRQAAGRGLQLLFYSVGIGQISSEVPQNLSASRPQDRQFILSSKKLLLSDSGFYLCAAGEVTQYFGPGTRLTVL.

The CDR3 sequence: CASSLGGGLQETQYF. Here the CDR3 DNA reads TGCGCCAGCAGCTTGGGAGGTGGGCTGCAAGAGACCCAGTACTTC. The chain couples TRBV5-1 to TRBJ2-5, with no clear D. Trimming removed 0 bases from V and 2 bases from J, with 11 bases in between. CDR3 length equals 15 residues. Germline-derived CDR1 and CDR2 are SGHRS and YFSETQ.

There are a few counts of this clone. V is TRBV19 and J is TRBJ1-5, with a tentative D call TRBD1 (5 bases). This CDR3 has 12 residues. V lost 7 bases and J 6 bases, leaving 10 bases between the germline ends. Germline V gene lookup returns CDR1 LNHDA and CDR2 SQIVND (reference sequence). The CDR3 bases are TGTGCCAGTAAGGCAGGGCCTCAGCCCCAGCATTTT. Protein: CASKAGPQPQHF.